This T cell receptor (beta chain) derives from a study of multiple sclerosis patients with progressive multifocal leukoencephalopathy. The sample's time point: time of PML onset. All patients had prior interferon beta, and all PML patients were female. Germline CDR1 and CDR2: SGHDN and FVKESK. The CDR3 length is 14 residues. V was pared by 1 base and J by 2 bases, with 8 bases between. Sequencing was at survey level. Clones were sequenced by immunoSEQ multiplex PCR, and TCRdb holds only the in-frame ones, with some missing. This table holds about 30,000 clones, around 85% found once. Study-wide findings and caveats: PML-onset expanded TRB clones were detectable before and during natalizumab therapy.

This clone was detected only once. Its matching antigen is unknown. The source is a woman in her twenties or thirties with progressive multifocal leukoencephalopathy. The J gene is TRBJ1-2, the V gene TRBV14, with D perhaps TRBD1 (5 bases). Material: PBMCs, obtained from a patient treated with natalizumab. The CDR3 loop reads CASSQGRGNYGYTF. CDR3 coding DNA: TGTGCCAGCAGCCAAGGAAGGGGAAACTATGGCTACACCTTC. Together with reference TRBV14 and TRBJ1-2, the CDR3 gives the full variable domain: EAGVTQFPSHSVIEKGQTVTLRCDPISGHDNLYWYRRVMGKEIKFLLHFVKESKQDESGMPNNRFLAERTGGTYSTLKVQPAELEDSGVYFCASSQGRGNYGYTFGSGTRLTVV.